This T cell receptor beta chain comes out of a study of blood T cells in healthy people across ages. General study points: TCR beta diversity tracked closely with naive T cell percentage. Long-lived donors carried more naive CD4+ cells and greater diversity than aged donors.

The use of a sample-barcoded 5' primer and a J-beta primer mix characterized a second PCR of about 6 to 11 cycles. TCRdb processed the 5' RACE reads anew with MiXCR; each CDR3 protein has one entry. Here the sample spans about 570,000 distinct CDR3 sequences, roughly a quarter being singletons. Researchers collected ten milliliters of peripheral blood from every single donor. As concerns this clonotype: Antigen: not known.

V was pared by 3 bases and J by 1 base, with 6 bases of the junction left unmatched. The CDR3 spans 16 residues. The sequenced sample consisted of blood. The V and J genes are TRBV12-3 or TRBV12-4 and TRBJ1-1; 9 nucleotides line up with TRBD1. This sequence was found in a woman in her 70s in good health. The CDR3 nucleotides read TGTGCCAGCAGTTTCGGGACAGGGCGGGGGAACACTGAAGCTTTCTTT. This translates into CASSFGTGRGNTEAFF.